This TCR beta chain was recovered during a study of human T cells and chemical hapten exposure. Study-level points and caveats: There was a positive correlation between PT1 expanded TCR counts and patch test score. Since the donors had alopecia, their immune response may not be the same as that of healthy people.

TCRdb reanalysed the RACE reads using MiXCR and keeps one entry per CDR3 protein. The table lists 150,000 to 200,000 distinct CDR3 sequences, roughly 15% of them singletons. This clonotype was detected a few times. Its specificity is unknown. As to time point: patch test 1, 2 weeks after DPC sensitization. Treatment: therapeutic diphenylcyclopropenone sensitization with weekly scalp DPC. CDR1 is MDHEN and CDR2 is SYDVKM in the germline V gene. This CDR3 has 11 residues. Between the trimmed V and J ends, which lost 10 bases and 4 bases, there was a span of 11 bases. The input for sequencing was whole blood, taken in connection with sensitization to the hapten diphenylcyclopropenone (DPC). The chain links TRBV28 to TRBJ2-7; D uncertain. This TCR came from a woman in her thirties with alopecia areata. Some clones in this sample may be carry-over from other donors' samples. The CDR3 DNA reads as TGTGCCACGCTGACGGCATACGAGCAGTACTTC. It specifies CATLTAYEQYF.